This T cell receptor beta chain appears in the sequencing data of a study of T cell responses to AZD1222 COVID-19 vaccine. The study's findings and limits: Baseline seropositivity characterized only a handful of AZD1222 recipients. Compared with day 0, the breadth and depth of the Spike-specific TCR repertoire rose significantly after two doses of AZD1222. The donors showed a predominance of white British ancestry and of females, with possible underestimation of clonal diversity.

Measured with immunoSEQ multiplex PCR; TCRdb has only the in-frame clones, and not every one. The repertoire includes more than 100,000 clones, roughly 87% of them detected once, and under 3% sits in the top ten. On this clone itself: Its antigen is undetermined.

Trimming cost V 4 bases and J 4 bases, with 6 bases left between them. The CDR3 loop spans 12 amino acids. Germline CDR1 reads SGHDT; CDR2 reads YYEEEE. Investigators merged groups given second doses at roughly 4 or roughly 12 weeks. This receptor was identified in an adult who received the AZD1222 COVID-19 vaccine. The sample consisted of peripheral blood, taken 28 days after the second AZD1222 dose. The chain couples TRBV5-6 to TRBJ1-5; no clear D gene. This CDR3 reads CASSLRNQPQHF. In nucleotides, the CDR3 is TGTGCCAGCAGCCTCCGTAATCAGCCCCAGCATTTT.